This TCR beta chain was recovered during a study of cytomegalovirus exposure and HLA in healthy donors. Overall study findings and caveats: Sequencing likely generated an artifact that appeared as a cluster of highly shared sequence variants.

In regard to this clone: The antigen remains unidentified. Additional DNA sequences in this sample encode the identical CDR3.

The CDR3 extends over 17 amino acids. V gave up 3 bases and J gave up 3 bases; unmatched junction bases: 9. The V gene's germline CDR1 is MGHRA and CDR2 YSYEKL. 13 Jbeta primers and 60 Vbeta primers were used for the PCR. Sequencing was performed with immunoSEQ multiplex PCR; in TCRdb, only in-frame clones are kept and a portion is missing. Of 150,000 to 200,000 clones listed, more than 85% were seen once; the top ten hold approximately 1.9%. The V and J genes are TRBV4-1 and TRBJ2-7; 12 positions agree with TRBD2. This clonotype originated in a woman aged 18-35 years in good health and CMV-seronegative. Sample: PBMCs. Here the CDR3 DNA reads TGCGCCAGCAGCCAGGACCCACTAGCGGGAGGAATCTACGAGCAGTACTTC. Translating gives CASSQDPLAGGIYEQYF.